Below, 21 T cell receptor beta chains from the same sample are listed, as sequenced in a study of CD8 T cells in Susac syndrome. Random hexamers primed reverse transcription of roughly 0.5 to 1 ug RNA. A single record per CDR3 protein comes from TCRdb applying MiXCR to the immunoSEQ multiplex PCR reads. This sample has hundreds of thousands of distinct CDR3 sequences, with approximately 85% found just once. Source material: CD8+ T cells from PBMCs. The receptors originated from a human donor with multiple sclerosis.

This sequence joins TRBV9 and TRBJ2-2; TRBD2 agrees at 13 bases. The germline gives CDR1 SGDLS, CDR2 YYNGEE. J was trimmed by 1 base and V by 4 bases; bases with no gene match: 4. This CDR3 has 17 amino acids. This chain's CDR3 is CASSIRTSGGNTGELFF. CDR3 sequence (DNA): TGTGCCAGCAGCATTCGGACTAGCGGGGGGAACACCGGGGAGCTGTTTTTT.

This clonotype has only a few counts. V and J are TRBV11-2 and TRBJ2-7, with D hard to call. CDR1 and CDR2 from the germline V gene are SGHAT and FQNNGV. The CDR3 covers 13 residues. V shed 2 bases and J shed 3 bases, with 8 bases lying between them. In DNA form, the CDR3 reads TGTGCCAGCAGCTTAAAGCCCGTCTACGAGCAGTACTTC. It yields the protein CASSLKPVYEQYF. Complete variable domain (other parts from reference TRBV11-2 and TRBJ2-7): EAGVAQSPRYKIIEKRQSVAFWCNPISGHATLYWYQQILGQGPKLLIQFQNNGVVDDSQLPKDRFSAERLKGVDSTLKIQPAKLEDSAVYLCASSLKPVYEQYFGPGTRLTVT.

The V and J genes are TRBV7-9 and TRBJ2-7; 8 bases match TRBD1. The CDR3 runs 14 residues. Trimming cost V 4 bases and J 2 bases; bases outside gene matches: 4. Germline V gene lookup returns CDR1 SEHNR and CDR2 FQNEAQ (reference sequence). CDR3 DNA sequence: TGTGCCAGCAGCTCGTCACAGGGGGCCTACGAGCAGTACTTC. It translates to CASSSSQGAYEQYF.

The genes are TRBV7-9 and TRBJ1-1; the D gene is possibly TRBD1 (5 bases). V shed 5 bases and J shed 8 bases, with 21 bases lying between them. This CDR3 comprises 15 residues. CDR1 and CDR2 (germline): SEHNR, FQNEAQ (reference sequence). CDR3 sequence reads: CASSAQKDIWSEAFF. The CDR3 region has the DNA TGTGCCAGCAGCGCCCAAAAGGACATCTGGAGCGAAGCTTTCTTT. The full variable domain, in which reference TRBV7-9 and TRBJ1-1 provide the parts outside the CDR3, is DTGVSQNPRHKITKRGQNVTFRCDPISEHNRLYWYRQTLGQGPEFLTYFQNEAQLEKSRLLSDRFSAERPKGSFSTLEIQRTEQGDSAMYLCASSAQKDIWSEAFFGQGTRLTVV.

This chain links TRBV20-1 with TRBJ2-7; 8 nucleotides line up with TRBD1. Germline-derived CDR1 and CDR2 are DFQATT and SNEGSKA (reference sequence). The trim removed 6 bases at V and 3 bases at J, leaving 16 bases unmatched. The CDR3 has 16 residues. CDR3 sequence: CSATLPGGNQDYEQYF. Written as DNA, the CDR3 is TGCAGTGCAACCCTCCCAGGGGGCAATCAGGACTACGAGCAGTACTTC.

The chain employs TRBV5-6 and TRBJ2-3; TRBD1 aligns across 8 bases. The CDR3 length is 18 residues. J was trimmed by 4 bases and V by 6 bases; bases with no gene match: 19. In germline, CDR1 is SGHDT, CDR2 YYEEEE. Here the CDR3 DNA reads TGTGCCAGCACAATAACAGGGGGACTGAAAAAAGAGCCAGATACGCAGTATTTT. Encoded protein: CASTITGGLKKEPDTQYF.

The chain has TRBV7-9 and TRBJ2-3; tentatively, D is TRBD2 (5 bases). Germline V CDR1 and CDR2: SEHNR, FQNEAQ (reference sequence). Trimming shortened V by 7 bases and J by 0 bases, and 20 bases separated the two germline ends. The CDR3 is 17 amino acids. CDR3 sequence: CASIPILARGSTDTQYF. The CDR3 DNA is TGTGCCAGCATTCCGATATTAGCCCGAGGGAGCACAGATACGCAGTATTTT. Using reference TRBV7-9 and TRBJ2-3 for the parts outside the CDR3, the full variable domain is DTGVSQNPRHKITKRGQNVTFRCDPISEHNRLYWYRQTLGQGPEFLTYFQNEAQLEKSRLLSDRFSAERPKGSFSTLEIQRTEQGDSAMYLCASIPILARGSTDTQYFGPGTRLTVL.

This chain uses TRBV2 with TRBJ1-5; D may be TRBD1 (5 bases). The CDR3 loop spans 14 amino acids. Germline V gene data show CDR1 as SNHLY and CDR2 as FYNNEI. Deletions cut 4 bases from V and 6 bases from J, with 13 bases between. In DNA form, the CDR3 reads TGTGCCAGCAGTGGGACAAAGGGACCTCAGCCCCAGCATTTT. Residues: CASSGTKGPQPQHF. The full variable domain, rest sourced from reference TRBV2 and TRBJ1-5, is EPEVTQTPSHQVTQMGQEVILRCVPISNHLYFYWYRQILGQKVEFLVSFYNNEISEKSEIFDDQFSVERPDGSNFTLKIRSTKLEDSAMYFCASSGTKGPQPQHFGDGTRLSIL.

The gene calls are TRBV6-2 or TRBV6-3 and TRBJ2-1; D possibly corresponds to TRBD2 (6 bases). Germline-derived CDR1 and CDR2 are MNHEY and SVGEGT. This CDR3 contains 13 residues. Trimming cost V 2 bases and J 10 bases, with 12 bases left between them. CDR3 DNA sequence: TGTGCCAGCAGTTACGTTAGCGGCTGGGAGCAGTTCTTC. This sequence encodes CASSYVSGWEQFF.

The chain employs TRBV12-3 or TRBV12-4 and TRBJ2-7, with D uncertain. The CDR3 extends over 12 amino acids. V was trimmed by 4 bases and J by 3 bases, leaving 7 bases between them. This chain's CDR3 is CASSSLLYEQYF. For the CDR3, the DNA is TGTGCCAGCAGTTCCCTCCTCTACGAGCAGTACTTC.

The DNA for the CDR3 is TGTGCCAGCAGCACCCAAACAGGGTCTTTCTATGGCTACACCTTC. This translates into CASSTQTGSFYGYTF. This rearrangement joins TRBV7-9 to TRBJ1-2; possibly TRBD1 for D (6 bases). This CDR3 spans 15 amino acids. In germline, CDR1 is SEHNR, CDR2 FQNEAQ (reference sequence). V gave up 5 bases and J gave up 4 bases, with 17 bases separating them.

This chain uses TRBV4-1 with TRBJ2-1; 12 bases match TRBD1. J lost 7 bases, V lost 6 bases, and 4 bases had no gene match. The CDR3 length is 14 residues. CDR1 is MGHRA and CDR2 is YSYEKL in the germline V gene. CDR3 in DNA: TGCGCCAGCAGTCAGGGACAGGGGGCAAATGAGCAGTTCTTC. The encoded protein is CASSQGQGANEQFF.

This clonotype was found a few times. The rearrangement links TRBV19 to TRBJ2-7, with TRBD1 matching 7 bases. This CDR3 is 15 amino acids long. J gave up 4 bases and V 3 bases, and 9 bases lay outside the gene matches. Germline assignment: CDR1 LNHDA and CDR2 SQIVND (reference sequence). CDR3 in DNA: TGTGCCAGTAGTATCCCGGGACAGTTCGTGTACGAGCAGTACTTC. Its protein product is CASSIPGQFVYEQYF.

This chain connects TRBV29-1 to TRBJ2-4, with D tentatively TRBD2 (6 bases). Germline-derived CDR1 and CDR2 are SQVTM and ANQGSEA. Trimming stripped 4 bases from V and 7 bases from J, with 17 bases between. The CDR3 covers 14 residues. DNA for the CDR3: TGCAGCGTTGTGGATGGAGGGCCCGGGAACATTCAGTACTTC. Its protein is CSVVDGGPGNIQYF.

CDR3 protein: CSAKAQGAGEAFF. The CDR3 nucleotides are TGCAGTGCTAAGGCCCAGGGGGCTGGTGAAGCTTTCTTT. The rearrangement uses TRBV20-1 and TRBJ1-1; 8 nucleotides match TRBD1. This CDR3 contains 13 residues. V lost 4 bases, J lost 7 bases, and 8 bases stayed unmatched. CDR1 and CDR2 from the germline V gene are DFQATT and SNEGSKA (reference sequence).

This clonotype showed up just a few times. The chain has TRBV5-4 and TRBJ2-7; TRBD2 matches 10 bases. Germline-derived CDR1 and CDR2 are SGHNT and YYREEE (reference sequence). With 4 bases clipped from V and 0 bases from J, the junction kept 7 bases outside the gene matches. CDR3 length: 16 amino acids. CDR3 bases: TGTGCCAGCAGCGACGGACTAGCGGCGCTCTCCTACGAGCAGTACTTC. It yields the protein CASSDGLAALSYEQYF.

The chain carries TRBV25-1 and TRBJ1-1; no clear D gene. Trimming shortened V by 4 bases and J by 3 bases, and 12 bases separated the two germline ends. Germline-derived CDR1 and CDR2 are MGHDK and SYGVNS. The CDR3 sequence is 14 residues long. In DNA, the CDR3 is TGTGCCAGCAGTGTAGATGAGCAGCACACTGAAGCTTTCTTT. Residues: CASSVDEQHTEAFF.

The chain combines TRBV5-1 with TRBJ2-1, with 9 bases matching TRBD2. The CDR3 extends over 15 amino acids. V trimming: 0 bases; J trimming: 8 bases; junction bases outside the gene matches: 6. In germline, CDR1 is SGHRS, CDR2 YFSETQ. The CDR3 nucleotides read TGCGCCAGCAGCTTGGAAGGCGGGGGGGGCGATGAGCAGTTCTTC. Translation gives CASSLEGGGGDEQFF.

The chain is built from TRBV27 and TRBJ2-7; D is tentatively TRBD1 or TRBD2 (5 bases each). CDR3 length: 14 residues. V dropped 4 bases and J dropped 0 bases, with 10 bases sitting between them. Per the germline V gene, CDR1 is MNHEY and CDR2 is SMNVEV (reference sequence). CDR3 region: CASSWDRDSYEQYF. CDR3 nucleotides: TGTGCCAGCAGTTGGGACCGAGACTCCTACGAGCAGTACTTC.

This rearrangement joins TRBV7-9 to TRBJ1-2; D unclear. In germline, CDR1 is SEHNR, CDR2 FQNEAQ (reference sequence). The length of the CDR3 is 16 residues. V gave up 1 base and J gave up 0 bases, with 12 bases separating them. The CDR3 coding sequence is TGTGCCAGCAGCTTAGTGGTCGGAGCAGCTAACTATGGCTACACCTTC. Translating gives CASSLVVGAANYGYTF.

Note on this clonotype: The junction departs from germline at one end; a sequencing error may be responsible. V gene TRBV6-5 combines with J gene TRBJ2-1; TRBD2 matches 10 bases. Per germline, CDR1 MNHEY and CDR2 SVGAGI. The CDR3 has 15 amino acids. In nucleotides, the CDR3 is TGTGCCAGCGGTTATCTCGGACTAGCGGAAAATGAGCAGTTCTTC. It translates to CASGYLGLAENEQFF.